Described below is a single T cell receptor (beta chain) sequence and its context. Its antigen remains unidentified. Repertoires were generated with immunoSEQ multiplex PCR, while TCRdb's copy carries only in-frame clones and drops some. The data show 25,000 or so clones, with under 80% seen just once and approximately 15% held by the top ten. The entry originates in a study of CD4 T cells in relation to SARS-CoV-2 and coronaviruses. Study-level background: After roughly 11 days of antigen culture, PBMC TCR beta CDR3s were sequenced.

Points from the study as a whole: No donor gave both pre-pandemic and post-infection samples.

The unexposed donors gave CD4+ T cells in about 2011-2018, prior to COVID-19. The cells were cultured for about ten days before CD4+ T cells were isolated. As cell numbers allowed, unexposed-donor CD4+ T cells faced SARS-CoV-2 S/N and four cold-coronavirus spikes. The source material was CD4+ T cells from PBMCs, cultured in vitro. The source of this sequence is a human donor in good health.

The CDR3 is CASSRPAPYNEQFF. The CDR3 region has the DNA TGTGCCAGCAGTAGGCCAGCCCCCTACAATGAGCAGTTCTTC. This chain joins TRBV6-5 and TRBJ2-1; D gene uncertain. The CDR3 extends over 14 amino acids. Germline lookup yields CDR1 MNHEY and CDR2 SVGAGI. Trimming pared 5 bases from V and 2 bases from J, leaving 10 bases between.